This is a list of T cell receptor beta chains from one sample in a study of T cells in Graves' hyperthyroidism and ophthalmopathy. TCRdb recomputed calls from the multiplex PCR reads with MiXCR, one row per CDR3 protein. Of almost 250,000 distinct CDR3 sequences listed, around 25% were seen once; the top ten hold around 40%. The sequencing sample was made of blood. Receptor source: a woman aged 35 to 49 with Graves' ophthalmopathy. Both conserved end residues are part of each CDR3. A D gene is named only where the DNA matches it firmly. The size field is filled for only some rows; it gives once, few, many or a size class.

D: -; size: many; J: TRBJ2-2; V: TRBV2; length: 15; CDR3: CASSEQGRNTGELFF; DNA: TGTGCCAGCAGTGAACAGGGACGAAACACCGGGGAGCTGTTTTTT
D: -; size: many; J: TRBJ2-7; V: TRBV7-2; length: 15; CDR3: CASSPVSQSPYEQYF; DNA: TGTGCCAGCAGCCCTGTATCGCAAAGCCCCTACGAGCAGTACTTC
D: TRBD1; size: many; J: TRBJ1-1; V: TRBV18; length: 14; CDR3: CASSSQGVGTEAFF; DNA: TGTGCCAGCTCATCACAGGGGGTGGGCACTGAAGCTTTCTTT
D: -; size: many; J: TRBJ2-7; V: TRBV30; length: 12; CDR3: CAWSVVGHEQYF; DNA: TGTGCCTGGAGTGTAGTGGGACACGAGCAGTACTTC
D: TRBD1; size: few; J: TRBJ1-2; V: TRBV30; length: 14; CDR3: CAWSNRGIGYGYTF; DNA: TGTGCCTGGAGTAACAGGGGAATAGGGTATGGCTACACCTTC
D: -; size: many; J: TRBJ1-3; V: TRBV3-1; length: 17; CDR3: CASSQPPGRSSGNTIYF; DNA: TGTGCCAGCAGCCAACCACCGGGACGCAGCTCTGGAAACACCATATATTTT
D: -; size: many; J: TRBJ2-2; V: TRBV7-6; length: 16; CDR3: CASSLAGSGKSGELFF; DNA: TGTGCCAGCAGCTTGGCCGGGTCAGGGAAGAGCGGGGAGCTGTTTTTT
D: -; size: many; J: TRBJ1-3; V: TRBV2; length: 13; CDR3: CASQIYSGNTIYF; DNA: TGTGCCAGCCAGATTTATTCTGGAAACACCATATATTTT
D: -; size: many; J: TRBJ2-4; V: TRBV28; length: 13; CDR3: CASSSGPVYIQYF; DNA: TGTGCCAGCAGTTCCGGGCCCGTTTACATTCAGTACTTC
D: -; size: many; J: TRBJ2-7; V: TRBV7-8; length: 13; CDR3: CASSLALLYEQYF; DNA: TGTGCCAGCAGCTTAGCGTTACTCTACGAGCAGTACTTC
D: -; size: many; J: TRBJ1-3; V: TRBV6-5; length: 16; CDR3: CASSYSGGVEGNTIYF; DNA: TGTGCCAGCAGTTACTCAGGCGGAGTCGAAGGAAACACCATATATTTT
D: -; size: many; J: TRBJ1-2; V: TRBV20-1; length: 12; CDR3: CSAPVGVYGYTF; DNA: TGCAGTGCCCCGGTGGGGGTTTATGGCTACACCTTC
D: -; size: many; J: TRBJ2-7; V: TRBV27; length: 16; CDR3: CASSPAPGPGAYEQYF; DNA: TGTGCCAGCAGCCCCGCGCCTGGCCCCGGAGCGTACGAGCAGTACTTC
D: TRBD1; size: once; J: TRBJ1-1; V: TRBV20-1; length: 14; CDR3: CSAREDRGGTEAFF; DNA: TGCAGTGCTAGAGAGGACAGGGGTGGGACTGAAGCTTTCTTT
D: TRBD1; size: -; J: TRBJ1-2; V: TRBV28; length: 15; CDR3: CASSLSDRDYYGYTF; DNA: TGTGCCAGCAGTTTATCCGACAGGGACTACTATGGCTACACCTTC
D: -; size: many; J: TRBJ2-5; V: TRBV7-2; length: 12; CDR3: CASSPAGETQYF; DNA: TGTGCCAGCAGCCCGGCAGGGGAGACCCAGTACTTC
D: -; size: many; J: TRBJ2-7; V: TRBV12-3/TRBV12-4; length: 12; CDR3: CASSFRVGEQYF; DNA: TGTGCCAGCAGTTTCAGGGTGGGAGAGCAGTACTTC
D: -; size: many; J: TRBJ1-1; V: TRBV27; length: 15; CDR3: CASSLLGGQHTEAFF; DNA: TGTGCCAGCAGTTTATTAGGGGGGCAGCACACTGAAGCTTTCTTT
D: TRBD1; size: many; J: TRBJ2-7; V: TRBV20-1; length: 16; CDR3: CSARDPGQGDGYEQYF; DNA: TGCAGTGCTAGAGATCCGGGACAGGGGGACGGCTACGAGCAGTACTTC
D: TRBD2; size: many; J: TRBJ2-5; V: TRBV6-2/TRBV6-3; length: 17; CDR3: CASSYQDPLAPQETQYF; DNA: TGTGCCAGCAGTTACCAGGACCCACTAGCGCCCCAAGAGACCCAGTACTTC
D: TRBD1; size: many; J: TRBJ1-2; V: TRBV20-1; length: 15; CDR3: CSARELDRVTKGYTF; DNA: TGCAGTGCTAGAGAGCTGGACAGGGTAACCAAAGGCTACACCTTC
D: -; size: many; J: TRBJ2-3; V: TRBV6-1; length: 15; CDR3: CASSPDYQTGDTQYF; DNA: TGTGCCAGCAGTCCGGACTACCAAACCGGAGATACGCAGTATTTT
D: TRBD1; size: many; J: TRBJ2-2; V: TRBV6-1; length: 14; CDR3: CASRRQGDTGELFF; DNA: TGTGCCAGCAGACGACAGGGTGACACCGGGGAGCTGTTTTTT
D: TRBD1; size: -; J: TRBJ1-5; V: TRBV28; length: 11; CDR3: CAEGAYQPQPF; DNA: TGTGCCGAGGGGGCTTATCAGCCCCAGCCTTTT
D: -; size: many; J: TRBJ1-1; V: TRBV4-2; length: 13; CDR3: CASSLTLNTEAFF; DNA: TGTGCCAGCAGCCTGACACTGAACACTGAAGCTTTCTTT
D: -; size: -; J: TRBJ2-5; V: TRBV11-2; length: 19; CDR3: CASSLDLGGGRGVRETQYF; DNA: TGTGCCAGCAGCTTAGATCTTGGAGGAGGCAGGGGTGTCCGGGAGACCCAGTACTTC
D: TRBD1; size: many; J: TRBJ2-2; V: TRBV6-1; length: 13; CDR3: CATRQGGTGELFF; DNA: TGTGCCACCCGACAGGGCGGGACCGGGGAGCTGTTTTTT
D: -; size: many; J: TRBJ1-2; V: TRBV29-1; length: 16; CDR3: CSVEYQKHKYDYGYTF; DNA: TGCAGCGTTGAATATCAGAAACATAAATACGACTATGGCTACACCTTC
D: -; size: many; J: TRBJ2-7; V: TRBV7-9; length: 12; CDR3: CASSKDSYEQYF; DNA: TGTGCCAGCAGCAAGGACAGCTACGAGCAGTACTTC
D: -; size: many; J: TRBJ1-6; V: TRBV28; length: 15; CDR3: CASSLIGSYNSPLHF; DNA: TGTGCCAGCAGTTTAATAGGGTCCTATAATTCACCCCTCCACTTT
D: -; size: many; J: TRBJ1-5; V: TRBV6-1; length: 15; CDR3: CASSEGLGWNQPQHF; DNA: TGTGCCAGCAGTGAAGGGCTGGGTTGGAATCAGCCCCAGCATTTT
D: -; size: -; J: TRBJ1-1; V: TRBV24-1; length: 12; CDR3: CATSDSQGRPFF; DNA: TGTGCCACCAGTGACAGCCAGGGGAGGCCTTTCTTT
D: TRBD2; size: -; J: TRBJ2-5; V: TRBV10-3; length: 16; CDR3: CATGLAGVGKQETQYF; DNA: TGTGCCACCGGACTAGCGGGAGTAGGGAAGCAAGAGACCCAGTACTTC
D: -; size: -; J: TRBJ1-6; V: TRBV3-1; length: 16; CDR3: CASSLGTAPLNSPLHF; DNA: TGTGCCAGCAGCCTCGGGACCGCCCCGCTCAATTCACCCCTCCACTTT
D: -; size: many; J: TRBJ2-6; V: TRBV28; length: 15; CDR3: CASSLPDRKANVLTF; DNA: TGTGCCAGCAGTTTACCAGATAGAAAGGCCAACGTCCTGACTTTC
D: -; size: many; J: TRBJ2-7; V: TRBV6-1; length: 15; CDR3: CASSEGETRYYEQYF; DNA: TGTGCCAGCAGTGAAGGCGAGACCCGATACTACGAGCAGTACTTC
D: -; size: few; J: TRBJ1-3; V: TRBV13; length: 16; CDR3: CASSLGPPGSGNTIYF; DNA: TGTGCCAGCAGCTTAGGCCCCCCCGGCTCTGGAAACACCATATATTTT
D: TRBD1; size: many; J: TRBJ2-7; V: TRBV28; length: 16; CDR3: CASSFYIGTVMHEQYF; DNA: TGTGCCAGCAGTTTCTATATCGGGACAGTGATGCACGAGCAGTACTTC
D: -; size: many; J: TRBJ1-6; V: TRBV27; length: 17; CDR3: CASSKDLYVDLLWPLHF; DNA: TGTGCCAGCAGCAAAGATTTATACGTAGATTTGTTATGGCCCCTCCACTTT
D: -; size: -; J: TRBJ1-3; V: TRBV20-1; length: 14; CDR3: CSARADRPGNTIYF; DNA: TGCAGTGCTAGAGCAGACCGCCCTGGAAACACCATATATTTT
D: -; size: -; J: TRBJ1-1; V: TRBV12-3/TRBV12-4; length: 14; CDR3: CASSFRHLNTEAFF; DNA: TGTGCCAGCAGTTTCCGGCACTTGAACACTGAAGCTTTCTTT